This T cell receptor beta chain was captured in a study of T cells after yellow fever vaccination. The CDR3 covers 17 residues. V dropped 1 base and J dropped 5; count of bases not matched to a gene: 8. Germline V gene lookup returns CDR1 SGHTA and CDR2 FQGNSA. This clonotype has more than one count but fewer than ten. Its specificity is not known. General study points: The appearance of a small share of clonotypes in both CD4 and CD8 compartments was observed.

Via MiXCR, TCRdb re-called the 5' RACE reads, giving one row per CDR3 protein. This table holds approximately 300,000 distinct CDR3 sequences, 13% found once. The V gene is TRBV7-2, the J gene TRBJ2-1; 10 nucleotides line up with TRBD2. The TCR sequence derives from a man aged 25 to 40 who received the YFV17D yellow fever vaccine. Material: CD4+ T cells sorted from PBMCs, obtained 45 days after the yellow fever booster vaccination. Written as DNA, the CDR3 is TGTGCCAGCAGCTTAGTATTTCAAGCGGGAGGGAACAATGAGCAGTTCTTC. Translation: CASSLVFQAGGNNEQFF. Using reference TRBV7-2 and TRBJ2-1 for the parts outside the CDR3, the full variable domain is GAGVSQSPSNKVTEKGKDVELRCDPISGHTALYWYRQSLGQGLEFLIYFQGNSAPDKSGLPSDRFSAERTGGSVSTLTIQRTQQEDSAVYLCASSLVFQAGGNNEQFFGPGTRLTVL.